The clone carrying this TCR beta chain was counted a few times. Its target is unknown. Expressed TCRB transcripts were sequenced after all isolated RNA was converted to cDNA. Produced via immunoSEQ multiplex PCR; TCRdb's table is partial and in-frame only. The repertoire holds 150,000 to 170,000 clones, with around 10% as singletons. The sample comes from a study of beta chain features in type 1 diabetes. Across the study: Summed over all samples, the examined sorted cells came to under 110,000,000.

Overall study results and limits: Shortening of TCRB CDR3s, moderate but significant, appeared in all four CD4+ subsets of Type 1 diabetes patients. Diminished insertions and augmented deletions at VDJ junctions characterized type 1 diabetes patients. The naive, central memory and Treg TCRB repertoires showed an apparent similarity that was greater among patients than among healthy donors. cDNA-based sequencing might over-represent cells highly expressing TCR.

Germline CDR1 is SGHRS and CDR2 is YFSETQ. The CDR3 length is 16 residues. V gave up 0 bases and J gave up 0 bases; unmatched junction bases: 3. The material sequenced was central memory CD4+ T cells from blood. This sequence originates from a man between 25 and 39 years old with type 1 diabetes. The genes are TRBV5-1 and TRBJ2-3; 8 bases fit TRBD2. CDR3 loop: CASSLGASGSTDTQYF. Here the CDR3 DNA reads TGCGCCAGCAGCTTGGGGGCTAGCGGGAGCACAGATACGCAGTATTTT.